These 25 T cell receptor beta chains came from one sample sequenced in a study of blood T cell repertoires in COVID-19. Produced via immunoSEQ multiplex PCR; TCRdb's table is partial and in-frame only. The top ten hold 14% to 15% of the sample, which has around 230,000 clones, approximately 82% seen once. The sequenced material came from PBMCs or T cells enriched from blood (not recorded which). The receptors here all came from a man aged 40-55 years who had recovered from COVID-19.

The chain couples TRBV29-1 to TRBJ1-6; D gene unclear. The CDR3 is made up of 13 amino acids. V lost 8 bases and J lost 7, with 15 bases in between. The germline V gene encodes CDR1 SQVTM and CDR2 ANQGSEA. CDR3 residues: CSPPGMGNSPLHF. CDR3 sequence (DNA): TGCAGCCCTCCCGGGATGGGCAATTCACCCCTCCACTTT.

The chain links TRBV3-1 (or the pseudogene TRBV3-2) to TRBJ1-2; no reliable D call. Trimming took off 0 bases at V and 8 bases at J, with 13 bases between the two ends. CDR3 length: 14 amino acids. Germline values: CDR1 LGHDT, CDR2 YNNKEL (reference sequence). In nucleotides, the CDR3 is TGTGCCAGCAGCCAAGAGTTGAGGGAGGGAGGCTACACCTTC. Residues: CASSQELREGGYTF.

The chain uses TRBV5-1 and TRBJ2-3, with TRBD2 matching 14 bases. In germline, CDR1 is SGHRS, CDR2 YFSETQ. Trimming removed 0 bases from V and 4 bases from J; junction bases left unmatched: 4. The CDR3 extends over 17 amino acids. CDR3 bases: TGCGCCAGCAGCTTGGCGACTAGCGGGGGGGCGGCAGATACGCAGTATTTT. As protein: CASSLATSGGAADTQYF.

The chain links TRBV2 to TRBJ1-3; the D gene is possibly TRBD1 (5 bases). Germline values: CDR1 SNHLY, CDR2 FYNNEI. Between the trimmed V and J ends, which lost 6 bases and 0 bases, there was a span of 15 bases. The CDR3 totals 16 residues. As DNA, the CDR3 is TGTGCCAGCAGAATCGACAGCGTCCGCTCTGGAAACACCATATATTTT. Translated: CASRIDSVRSGNTIYF. Using reference TRBV2 and TRBJ1-3 for the parts outside the CDR3, the full variable domain is EPEVTQTPSHQVTQMGQEVILRCVPISNHLYFYWYRQILGQKVEFLVSFYNNEISEKSEIFDDQFSVERPDGSNFTLKIRSTKLEDSAMYFCASRIDSVRSGNTIYFGEGSWLTVV.

The genes are TRBV9 and TRBJ2-7; 11 bases are shared with TRBD2. J lost 5 bases, V lost 4 bases, and 8 bases had no gene match. From germline, CDR1 is SGDLS and CDR2 YYNGEE. The CDR3 totals 15 residues. The CDR3 region has the DNA TGTGCCAGCAGCCTAACTAGCGGGAGTATCAACGAGCAGTACTTC. This translates into CASSLTSGSINEQYF.

This sequence joins TRBV6-1 and TRBJ2-6; TRBD2 might be the D (5 bases). Trimming cost V 3 bases and J 4 bases, with 16 bases left between them. Germline CDR1 and CDR2: MNHNS and SASEGT. The CDR3 is made up of 17 amino acids. Here the CDR3 reads CASSDGRGLSGANVLTF. For the CDR3, the DNA is TGTGCCAGCAGTGACGGACGGGGTCTGTCGGGGGCCAACGTCCTGACTTTC.

The chain uses TRBV28 and TRBJ1-3; D might be TRBD1 (5 bases). The CDR3 runs to 15 residues. Germline CDR1 is MDHEN and CDR2 is SYDVKM. With 3 bases removed from V and 8 bases from J, the gap between germline ends came to 17 bases. The CDR3 nucleotides read TGTGCCAGCAGTTTCATCGAGCAGGGTAAAGACACCATATATTTT. This encodes CASSFIEQGKDTIYF.

The genes are TRBV14 and TRBJ2-1, with a tentative D call TRBD2 (5 bases). The germline V gene has CDR1 SGHDN and CDR2 FVKESK. V gave up 3 bases and J gave up 9 bases, with 15 bases separating them. The CDR3 is 14 residues long. The CDR3 loop is CASSHTRGLGEQFF. The DNA for the CDR3 is TGTGCCAGCAGCCATACCCGGGGTCTTGGTGAGCAGTTCTTC.

The rearrangement links TRBV30 to TRBJ1-5, with TRBD1 matching 7 bases. Per germline, CDR1 GTSNPN and CDR2 SVGIG (reference sequence). The junction had 2 bases not matched to a gene; V was cut back by 1 base and J by 2 bases. This CDR3 is 14 amino acids long. The CDR3 loop reads CAWSETGGNQPQHF. The CDR3 region has the DNA TGTGCCTGGAGTGAAACAGGGGGCAATCAGCCCCAGCATTTT.

CDR3 loop: CATSRVQGAGGNQPQHF. CDR3 DNA sequence: TGTGCCACCAGCAGAGTACAGGGGGCAGGGGGCAATCAGCCCCAGCATTTT. The genes are TRBV15 and TRBJ1-5; 9 bases align to TRBD1. CDR1 and CDR2 from the germline V gene are LNHNV and YYDKDF (reference sequence). Trimming took 1 base from V and 2 from J; bases not matched to a gene: 6. This CDR3 region has 17 residues.

The chain joins TRBV27 to TRBJ1-5; a possible D gene is TRBD1 (6 bases). The germline V and J ends were trimmed by 3 bases and 3 bases, with 15 bases remaining between them. The CDR3 loop spans 16 amino acids. Germline V gene sequence: CDR1 MNHEY, CDR2 SMNVEV (reference sequence). The CDR3 coding sequence is TGTGCCAGCAGTTTCCGGTCTTACAGGGACAATCAGCCCCAGCATTTT. The encoded protein is CASSFRSYRDNQPQHF.

The chain joins TRBV27 to TRBJ1-2; perhaps TRBD1 as D (5 bases). The ends were cut back, 5 bases at V and 8 bases at J, with 12 bases in the middle. Germline V gene sequence: CDR1 MNHEY, CDR2 SMNVEV (reference sequence). The length of the CDR3 is 12 residues. In nucleotides, the CDR3 is TGTGCCAGCAGTCGCCAGGGATGGGGCTACACCTTC. Residues: CASSRQGWGYTF.

The chain links TRBV27 to TRBJ1-5; a possible D gene is TRBD1 (6 bases). Germline CDR1 reads MNHEY; CDR2 reads SMNVEV (reference sequence). V lost 5 bases and J lost 4, with 12 bases in between. This CDR3 has 14 residues. For the CDR3, the DNA is TGTGCCAGCAGTCCCTGGACAGCTAATCAGCCCCAGCATTTT. Translating gives CASSPWTANQPQHF.

The rearrangement joins TRBV5-1 to TRBJ1-5; D perhaps matches TRBD1 (6 bases). Germline V CDR1 and CDR2: SGHRS, YFSETQ. This CDR3 comprises 14 residues. V dropped 0 bases and J dropped 7 bases, with 11 bases sitting between them. CDR3 region: CASSLEGQGQPQHF. CDR3 coding DNA: TGCGCCAGCAGCTTGGAGGGACAAGGGCAGCCCCAGCATTTT.

The chain has TRBV24-1 and TRBJ2-3; maybe TRBD1 (5 bases). The CDR3 consists of 14 residues. CDR1 is KGHDR, CDR2 SFDVKD, per germline. Trimming pared 12 bases from V and 2 bases from J, leaving 17 bases between. This chain's CDR3 is CAASDSPFTDTQYF. CDR3 coding DNA: TGTGCCGCCTCTGACAGCCCGTTCACAGATACGCAGTATTTT.

The chain has TRBV5-4 and TRBJ2-7; TRBD1 matches at 7 bases. The germline V gene encodes CDR1 SGHNT and CDR2 YYREEE (reference sequence). This CDR3 is built from 15 residues. The J segment lost 2 bases and the V segment lost 5 bases, leaving 10 bases of the junction unmatched. The CDR3 sequence is CASSYDRQGAYEQYF. The CDR3 DNA sequence: TGTGCCAGCAGTTATGACCGACAGGGCGCCTACGAGCAGTACTTC.

The rearrangement links TRBV19 to TRBJ1-2, with TRBD1 identical over 11 bases. The CDR3 runs 15 residues. V shed 5 bases and J 4 bases; nucleotides not matched to a gene: 6. Per the germline V gene, CDR1 is LNHDA and CDR2 is SQIVND (reference sequence). CDR3 nucleotide sequence: TGTGCCAGTAGTTCCCGGACAGGGGGCAGCTATGGCTACACCTTC. Residues: CASSSRTGGSYGYTF.

The V call is TRBV11-2, the J call TRBJ2-1; 12 positions agree with TRBD2. Germline values: CDR1 SGHAT, CDR2 FQNNGV. V trimming: 5 bases; J trimming: 9 bases; junction bases outside the gene matches: 8. The CDR3 extends over 15 amino acids. The CDR3 spells CASSTTSGRPGEQFF. The CDR3 DNA reads as TGTGCCAGCAGCACAACTAGCGGGAGGCCCGGTGAGCAGTTCTTC.

The chain employs TRBV11-2 and TRBJ1-2; tentatively, D is TRBD1 (6 bases). Deletions cut 6 bases from V and 5 bases from J, with 22 bases between. The CDR3 totals 16 residues. In germline, CDR1 is SGHAT, CDR2 FQNNGV. This CDR3 is CASRGQTGDSLYGYTF. The CDR3 bases are TGTGCCAGCAGAGGACAGACAGGCGACTCCCTATATGGCTACACCTTC.

This chain joins TRBV30 and TRBJ2-2, with 9 nucleotides matching TRBD2. The germline V gene has CDR1 GTSNPN and CDR2 SVGIG (reference sequence). The CDR3 is 14 residues long. The trim removed 7 bases at V and 0 bases at J, leaving 3 bases unmatched. The CDR3 DNA sequence: TGTGCCTATAGCGGGGGTGCGAACACCGGGGAGCTGTTTTTT. Translation gives CAYSGGANTGELFF.

The table lists this clone with a count of one. The chain recombines TRBV30 with TRBJ2-3, with TRBD1 identical over 9 bases. Losses at the gene ends were 0 bases for V and 4 bases for J; bases not matched to a gene: 8. CDR3 length equals 16 residues. CDR1 GTSNPN and CDR2 SVGIG come from the germline V gene (reference sequence). The CDR3 nucleotides are TGTGCCTGGAGTGTAGGTGGACAGGGGATCTCAGATACGCAGTATTTT. It yields the protein CAWSVGGQGISDTQYF.

Concerning this clone itself: One end of the junction is discordant with germline, which a read error may explain. This chain links TRBV9 with TRBJ2-1; a possible D gene is TRBD1 (5 bases). Germline CDR1 reads SGDLS; CDR2 reads YYNGEE. This CDR3 is 14 amino acids long. Here the CDR3 DNA reads TGTGCCAGCAGCGTAGGGCAGGGCTACGATGAGCAGTTCTTC. This translates into CASSVGQGYDEQFF.

The chain carries TRBV6-5 and TRBJ2-7; 8 positions agree with TRBD2. The V segment lost 7 bases and the J segment 5 bases; nucleotides outside the gene matches: 13. Germline-derived CDR1 and CDR2 are MNHEY and SVGAGI. The CDR3 contains 15 residues. The CDR3 DNA reads TGTGCCAGCAAAAACGGGGGACTAGGTGTCCACGAGCAGTACTTC. It is translated as CASKNGGLGVHEQYF.

The CDR3 sequence is CASSLRDTQYF. The CDR3 DNA reads TGTGCCAGCAGTTTACGTGATACGCAGTATTTT. V is TRBV12-3 or TRBV12-4 and J is TRBJ2-3, with D unresolved. With 2 bases removed from V and 6 bases from J, the gap between germline ends came to 3 bases. This CDR3 comprises 11 residues.

The gene calls are TRBV30 and TRBJ1-6; 7 bases agree with TRBD1. Losses at the gene ends were 4 bases for V and 12 bases for J; bases not matched to a gene: 9. The V gene's germline CDR1 is GTSNPN and CDR2 SVGIG (reference sequence). CDR3 length: 13 amino acids. This CDR3 reads CAWTPGGGVPLHF. The CDR3 DNA is TGTGCCTGGACCCCAGGAGGGGGCGTACCCCTCCACTTT. Variable domain in full (rest from reference TRBV30 and TRBJ1-6): SQTIHQWPATLVQPVGSPLSLECTVEGTSNPNLYWYRQAAGRGLQLLFYSVGIGQISSEVPQNLSASRPQDRQFILSSKKLLLSDSGFYLCAWTPGGGVPLHFGNGTRLTVT.